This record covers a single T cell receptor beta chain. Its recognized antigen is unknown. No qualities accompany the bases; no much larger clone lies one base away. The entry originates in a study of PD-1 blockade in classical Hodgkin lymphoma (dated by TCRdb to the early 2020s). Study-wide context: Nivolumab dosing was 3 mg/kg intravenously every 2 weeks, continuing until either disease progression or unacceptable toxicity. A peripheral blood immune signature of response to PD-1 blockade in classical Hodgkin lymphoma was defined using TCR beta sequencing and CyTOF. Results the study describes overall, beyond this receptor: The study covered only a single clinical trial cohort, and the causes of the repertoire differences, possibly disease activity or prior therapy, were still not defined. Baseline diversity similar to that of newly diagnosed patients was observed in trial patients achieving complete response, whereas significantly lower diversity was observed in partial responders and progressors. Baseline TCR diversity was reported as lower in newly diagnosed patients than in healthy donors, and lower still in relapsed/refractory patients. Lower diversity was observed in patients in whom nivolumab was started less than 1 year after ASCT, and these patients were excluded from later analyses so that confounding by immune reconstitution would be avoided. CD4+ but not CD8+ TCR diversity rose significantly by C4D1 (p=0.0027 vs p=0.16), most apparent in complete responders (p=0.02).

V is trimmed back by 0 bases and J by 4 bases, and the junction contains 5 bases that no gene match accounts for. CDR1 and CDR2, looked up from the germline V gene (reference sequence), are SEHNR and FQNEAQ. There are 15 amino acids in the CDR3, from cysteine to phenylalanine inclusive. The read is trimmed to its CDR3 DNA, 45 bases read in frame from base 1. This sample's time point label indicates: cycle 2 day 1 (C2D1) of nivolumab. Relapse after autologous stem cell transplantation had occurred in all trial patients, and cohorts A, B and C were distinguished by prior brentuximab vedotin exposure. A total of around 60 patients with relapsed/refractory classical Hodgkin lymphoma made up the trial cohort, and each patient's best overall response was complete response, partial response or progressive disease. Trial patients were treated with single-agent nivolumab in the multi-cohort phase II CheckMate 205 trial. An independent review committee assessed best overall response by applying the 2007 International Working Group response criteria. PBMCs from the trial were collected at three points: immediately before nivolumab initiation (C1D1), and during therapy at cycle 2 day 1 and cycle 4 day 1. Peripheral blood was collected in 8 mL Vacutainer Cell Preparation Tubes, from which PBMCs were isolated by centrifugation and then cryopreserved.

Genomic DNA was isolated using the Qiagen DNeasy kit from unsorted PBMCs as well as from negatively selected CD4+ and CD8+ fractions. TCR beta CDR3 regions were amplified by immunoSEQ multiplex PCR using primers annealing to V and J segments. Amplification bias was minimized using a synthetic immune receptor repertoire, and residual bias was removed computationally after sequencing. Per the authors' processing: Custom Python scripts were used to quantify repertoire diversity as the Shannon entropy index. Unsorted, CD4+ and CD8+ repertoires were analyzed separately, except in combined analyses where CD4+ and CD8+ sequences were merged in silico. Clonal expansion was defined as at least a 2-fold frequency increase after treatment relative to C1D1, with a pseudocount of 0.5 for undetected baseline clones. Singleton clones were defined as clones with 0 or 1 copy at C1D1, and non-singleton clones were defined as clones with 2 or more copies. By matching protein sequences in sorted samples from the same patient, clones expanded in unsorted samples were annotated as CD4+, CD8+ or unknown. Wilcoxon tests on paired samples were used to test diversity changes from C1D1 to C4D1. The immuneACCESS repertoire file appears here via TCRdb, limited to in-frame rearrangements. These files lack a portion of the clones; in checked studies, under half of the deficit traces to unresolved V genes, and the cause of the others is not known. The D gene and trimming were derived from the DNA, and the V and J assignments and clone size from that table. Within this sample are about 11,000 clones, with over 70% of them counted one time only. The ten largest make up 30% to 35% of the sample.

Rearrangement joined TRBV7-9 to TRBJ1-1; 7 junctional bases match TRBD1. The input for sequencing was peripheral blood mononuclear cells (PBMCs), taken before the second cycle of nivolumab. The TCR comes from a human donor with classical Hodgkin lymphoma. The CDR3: CASSLADRASTEAFF. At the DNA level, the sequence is TGTGCCAGCAGCTTAGCCGACAGGGCGAGCACTGAAGCTTTCTTT.